These 11 T cell receptor beta chains were sequenced from one sample in a study of T cell changes during pregnancy in multiple sclerosis. Profiled with immunoSEQ multiplex PCR; TCRdb holds only in-frame clones, not every one. The repertoire holds some 29,000 clones, with approximately 91% as singletons. This sample comprised CD8+ T cells from peripheral blood mononuclear cells, obtained after pregnancy. The receptors shown here come from a female donor with multiple sclerosis, enrolled in a pregnancy study.

This chain joins TRBV28 and TRBJ2-3, with 8 bases lining up with TRBD2. CDR3 size: 16 residues. J was trimmed by 2 bases and V by 3 bases; bases with no gene match: 7. Germline assignment: CDR1 MDHEN and CDR2 SYDVKM. CDR3 residues: CASSFSLADLTDTQYF. DNA for the CDR3: TGTGCCAGCAGTTTTTCACTAGCGGACCTCACAGATACGCAGTATTTT.

V and J are TRBV5-4 and TRBJ1-1; tentative D call: TRBD1 (5 bases). Trimming took off 1 base at V and 2 bases at J, with 12 bases between the two ends. The CDR3 extends over 15 amino acids. CDR1 and CDR2 (germline): SGHNT, YYREEE (reference sequence). This chain's CDR3 is CASSLSGHGNTEAFF. CDR3 nucleotides: TGTGCCAGCAGCTTGTCCGGACACGGAAACACTGAAGCTTTCTTT.

The V call is TRBV30, the J call TRBJ2-2; weak D call: TRBD1 (5 bases). CDR1 is GTSNPN and CDR2 is SVGIG in the germline V gene (reference sequence). Trimming cost V 0 bases and J 2 bases, with 10 bases left between them. The CDR3 totals 15 residues. The chain's CDR3 is CAWSVNRTNTGELFF. The CDR3 nucleotides read TGTGCCTGGAGTGTAAACAGGACCAACACCGGGGAGCTGTTTTTT.

V and J are TRBV4-3 and TRBJ2-3; maybe TRBD2 (6 bases). The V end lost 1 base, the J end lost 2 bases, and 10 bases lay between the germline ends. The germline gives CDR1 LGHNA, CDR2 YSLEER. This CDR3 comprises 15 residues. The CDR3 sequence is CASSQGGDFTDTQYF. The CDR3 DNA sequence: TGCGCCAGCAGCCAAGGCGGGGATTTCACAGATACGCAGTATTTT.

The CDR3 protein is CSVEDRDRGDYGYTF. In nucleotides, the CDR3 is TGCAGCGTTGAAGATCGGGACAGGGGTGACTATGGCTACACCTTC. The rearrangement uses TRBV29-1 and TRBJ1-2; 10 bases agree with TRBD1. V trimming: 0 bases; J trimming: 3 bases; junction bases outside the gene matches: 4. This CDR3 is built from 15 residues. Germline CDR1 and CDR2: SQVTM and ANQGSEA.

CDR3 amino acids: CASSPVFPPANGISDTQYF. The CDR3 nucleotides are TGTGCCAGCAGCCCCGTCTTTCCGCCGGCTAACGGGATTTCAGATACGCAGTATTTT. The rearrangement links TRBV7-6 to TRBJ2-3; TRBD2 might be the D (5 bases). The germline CDR1 and CDR2 sequences are SGHVS and FNYEAQ. V lost 5 bases and J lost 4, with 28 bases in between. The CDR3 totals 19 residues.

This sequence joins TRBV7-9 and TRBJ1-2, with D maybe TRBD1 (5 bases). V gave up 5 bases and J gave up 4 bases, with 14 bases separating them. The CDR3 is 14 amino acids. Germline V gene data show CDR1 as SEHNR and CDR2 as FQNEAQ (reference sequence). The CDR3 DNA sequence: TGTGCCAGCAGCCCGGAAGTAAGGGGCTATGGCTACACCTTC. It codes for CASSPEVRGYGYTF.

In this sample, this clone turned up a few times. V usage is TRBV14 and J usage is TRBJ1-3, with a tentative D call TRBD1 (6 bases). Deletions cut 1 base from V and 2 bases from J, with 6 bases between. Germline values: CDR1 SGHDN, CDR2 FVKESK. The CDR3 extends over 14 amino acids. Written as DNA, the CDR3 is TGTGCCAGCAGCCAAGGGACAGCTGGAAACACCATATATTTT. It translates to CASSQGTAGNTIYF.

The gene calls are TRBV18 and TRBJ1-1; a weak D match, TRBD1 (6 bases). Germline CDR1 is KGHSH and CDR2 is LQKENI. Trimming removed 5 bases at V and 8 bases at J, with 12 bases between. The CDR3 loop spans 12 amino acids. CDR3 protein: CASSGGAVEAFF. The CDR3 nucleotides are TGTGCCAGCTCAGGGGGGGCAGTGGAAGCTTTCTTT.

This clone was seen a few times. The gene calls are TRBV4-3 and TRBJ2-7; unclear D gene. CDR1 is LGHNA, CDR2 YSLEER, per germline. The CDR3 spans 14 residues. Trimming cost V 4 bases and J 3 bases, with 13 bases left between them. CDR3 in DNA: TGCGCCAGCAGCCCTGAGAGGTCCAACTACGAGCAGTACTTC. Translating gives CASSPERSNYEQYF.

The chain has TRBV4-3 and TRBJ1-1; TRBD1 aligns across 9 bases. CDR1 is LGHNA, CDR2 YSLEER, per germline. The trim removed 0 bases at V and 5 bases at J, leaving 4 bases unmatched. This CDR3 is 15 amino acids long. The DNA for the CDR3 is TGCGCCAGCAGCCAAGATCGTGGGACAGGGACTGAAGCTTTCTTT. Its protein product is CASSQDRGTGTEAFF.